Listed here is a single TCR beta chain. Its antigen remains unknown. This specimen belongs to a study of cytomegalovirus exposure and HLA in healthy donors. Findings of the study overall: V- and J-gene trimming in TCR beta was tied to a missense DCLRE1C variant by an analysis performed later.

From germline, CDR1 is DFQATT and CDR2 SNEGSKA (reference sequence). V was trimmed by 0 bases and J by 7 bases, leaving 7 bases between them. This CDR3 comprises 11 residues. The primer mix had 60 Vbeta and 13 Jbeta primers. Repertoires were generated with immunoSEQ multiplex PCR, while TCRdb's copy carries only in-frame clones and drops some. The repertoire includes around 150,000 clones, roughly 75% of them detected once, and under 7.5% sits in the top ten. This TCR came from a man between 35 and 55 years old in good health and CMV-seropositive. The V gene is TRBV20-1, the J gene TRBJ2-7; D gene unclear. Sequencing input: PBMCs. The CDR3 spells CSARDNREQYF. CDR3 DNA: TGCAGTGCTAGAGATAATAGAGAGCAGTACTTC.